Listed below are T cell receptor beta chains from one sample, sequenced in a study of cytomegalovirus exposure and HLA in healthy donors. Generated by immunoSEQ multiplex PCR, the TCRdb table keeps only in-frame clones and is missing some. The table shows 150,000 to 200,000 clones, with around three quarters occurring only once. The sample comprised PBMCs. These receptors originate from a man aged 35 to 55 in good health and CMV-seropositive. The CDR3 runs from the conserved cysteine through the conserved F or W. The D gene is left open where the match is weak. Clone size is shown for a subset of rows, as once, few, many or a class of expanded clone.

j_call: TRBJ2-6; v_call: TRBV7-3; clone_size: NA; d_call: NA; cdr3_nt: TGTGCCAGCAGCTTACCCTCAGGGTCTGGGGCCAACGTCCTGACTTTC; cdr3_aa: CASSLPSGSGANVLTF
j_call: TRBJ2-7; v_call: TRBV19; clone_size: NA; d_call: TRBD1; cdr3_nt: TGTGCCAGTAGTACAAAGAGGACAGCCTCCCAGGGGGTCTACGAGCAGTACTTC; cdr3_aa: CASSTKRTASQGVYEQYF
j_call: TRBJ2-5; v_call: TRBV5-6; clone_size: NA; d_call: TRBD1; cdr3_nt: TGTGCCAGCAGCTCATACCGGGACAGGGGCGGTGAGACCCAGTACTTC; cdr3_aa: CASSSYRDRGGETQYF
j_call: TRBJ1-2; v_call: TRBV19; clone_size: NA; d_call: NA; cdr3_nt: TGTGCCAGTAGTACAGGGGCCGGAGGTAACTATGGCTACACCTTC; cdr3_aa: CASSTGAGGNYGYTF
j_call: TRBJ1-2; v_call: TRBV6-5; clone_size: once; d_call: TRBD1; cdr3_nt: TGTGCCAGCAGTTACTCCCTTACGACAGGGAACTATGGCTACACCTTC; cdr3_aa: CASSYSLTTGNYGYTF
j_call: TRBJ2-5; v_call: TRBV11-2; clone_size: NA; d_call: TRBD2; cdr3_nt: TGTGCCAGCAGCCAGCCCGGGAGGGAGACCCAGTACTTC; cdr3_aa: CASSQPGRETQYF
j_call: TRBJ2-7; v_call: TRBV9; clone_size: few; d_call: TRBD1; cdr3_nt: TGTGCCAGCAGCGCCACTCAGGGGACAGGGGCTCACGAGCAGTACTTC; cdr3_aa: CASSATQGTGAHEQYF
j_call: TRBJ1-2; v_call: TRBV4-3; clone_size: few; d_call: NA; cdr3_nt: TGCGCCAGCAGCCAAGCCGACAGGCCCCGGGACGATGGCTACACCTTC; cdr3_aa: CASSQADRPRDDGYTF
j_call: TRBJ2-2; v_call: TRBV7-6; clone_size: once; d_call: NA; cdr3_nt: TGTGCCAGCAGCCACTACGGACAGAACACCGGGGAGCTGTTTTTT; cdr3_aa: CASSHYGQNTGELFF
j_call: TRBJ2-3; v_call: TRBV6-5; clone_size: NA; d_call: NA; cdr3_nt: TGTGCCAGCAGTTCGCCCCTAGGTAGCGCAGATACGCAGTATTTT; cdr3_aa: CASSSPLGSADTQYF
j_call: TRBJ1-1; v_call: TRBV7-3; clone_size: once; d_call: NA; cdr3_nt: TGTGCCAGCAGCTTAATTTCGTTGAGTCAGGGGAACACTGAAGCTTTCTTT; cdr3_aa: CASSLISLSQGNTEAFF
j_call: TRBJ1-1; v_call: TRBV4-3; clone_size: NA; d_call: NA; cdr3_nt: TGCGCCAGCAGCCAGAGGGGGGGAGGCACTGAAGCTTTCTTT; cdr3_aa: CASSQRGGGTEAFF
j_call: TRBJ1-4; v_call: TRBV7-2; clone_size: NA; d_call: NA; cdr3_nt: TGTGCCAGCGCCGGGGGTGCGGACGAAAAACTGTTTTTT; cdr3_aa: CASAGGADEKLFF
j_call: TRBJ1-3; v_call: TRBV10-3; clone_size: NA; d_call: TRBD1; cdr3_nt: TGTGCCAGCCACGACAGGGTTGGTGGAAACACCATATATTTT; cdr3_aa: CASHDRVGGNTIYF
j_call: TRBJ1-2; v_call: TRBV25-1; clone_size: NA; d_call: NA; cdr3_nt: TGTGCCAGCAGTGCTTCAGGAGGGGTCGGCTATGGCTACACCTTC; cdr3_aa: CASSASGGVGYGYTF
j_call: TRBJ2-7; v_call: TRBV19; clone_size: once; d_call: TRBD1; cdr3_nt: TGTGCCAGTAGTTATACCCGGGACAGGGGTTTCCACGAGCAGTACTTC; cdr3_aa: CASSYTRDRGFHEQYF
j_call: TRBJ2-7; v_call: TRBV5-4; clone_size: NA; d_call: NA; cdr3_nt: TGTGCCAGTTCGCAAGGGAGCCCAAAATCCTACGAGCAGTACTTC; cdr3_aa: CASSQGSPKSYEQYF
j_call: TRBJ1-2; v_call: TRBV18; clone_size: NA; d_call: NA; cdr3_nt: TGTGCCAGCTCAACCGAGGGCGGAGCTAACTATGGCTACACCTTC; cdr3_aa: CASSTEGGANYGYTF
j_call: TRBJ1-6; v_call: TRBV6-5; clone_size: NA; d_call: TRBD1; cdr3_nt: TGTGCCAGCAGTTACACTGGGACAGGGGGCTCACCCCTCCACTTT; cdr3_aa: CASSYTGTGGSPLHF
j_call: TRBJ1-5; v_call: TRBV2; clone_size: NA; d_call: TRBD1; cdr3_nt: TGTGCCAGCAGCCCCGAAACAGGGGGGATTCAGCCCCAGCATTTT; cdr3_aa: CASSPETGGIQPQHF
j_call: TRBJ2-1; v_call: TRBV6-1; clone_size: once; d_call: NA; cdr3_nt: TGTGCCACCACAGGACCTCCCGGGGAGCAGTTCTTC; cdr3_aa: CATTGPPGEQFF
j_call: TRBJ2-1; v_call: TRBV18; clone_size: NA; d_call: TRBD1; cdr3_nt: TGTGCCAGCTCACCAGTCGGAGGGACAGGCTACAATGAGCAGTTCTTC; cdr3_aa: CASSPVGGTGYNEQFF
j_call: TRBJ1-5; v_call: TRBV9; clone_size: NA; d_call: TRBD1; cdr3_nt: TGTGCCAGCAGCCGAGACAGGGCTGGCAATCAGCCCCAGCATTTT; cdr3_aa: CASSRDRAGNQPQHF
j_call: TRBJ2-7; v_call: TRBV6-5; clone_size: NA; d_call: TRBD1; cdr3_nt: TGTGCCAGCAGTCCGGCCGGGACAGGGACCTACGAGCAGTACTTC; cdr3_aa: CASSPAGTGTYEQYF
j_call: TRBJ2-6; v_call: TRBV10-3; clone_size: NA; d_call: TRBD1; cdr3_nt: TGTGCCATCAGCTGGACAGGGTCTGGGGCCAACGTCCTGACTTTC; cdr3_aa: CAISWTGSGANVLTF
j_call: TRBJ1-5; v_call: TRBV6-1; clone_size: NA; d_call: NA; cdr3_nt: TGTGCCAGCAGTGGATCTGCGGGCGATCTCAATCAGCCCCAGCATTTT; cdr3_aa: CASSGSAGDLNQPQHF
j_call: TRBJ2-5; v_call: TRBV6-5; clone_size: NA; d_call: TRBD2; cdr3_nt: TGTGCCAGCAGTCCTGGGACTAGTGTCCAAGAGACCCAGTACTTC; cdr3_aa: CASSPGTSVQETQYF
j_call: TRBJ2-3; v_call: TRBV7-9; clone_size: few; d_call: TRBD1; cdr3_nt: TGTGCCAGCAGCCCAACAGGGGGCGCGGGCCCAGATACGCAGTATTTT; cdr3_aa: CASSPTGGAGPDTQYF
j_call: TRBJ2-6; v_call: TRBV4-2; clone_size: NA; d_call: TRBD2; cdr3_nt: TGTGCCAGCAGCCAAGTAACGGGGGGGCCCGGGGCCAACGTCCTGACTTTC; cdr3_aa: CASSQVTGGPGANVLTF
j_call: TRBJ1-5; v_call: TRBV2; clone_size: NA; d_call: NA; cdr3_nt: TGTGCCAGCAGTGACAGTAATCAGCCCCAGCATTTT; cdr3_aa: CASSDSNQPQHF
j_call: TRBJ2-3; v_call: TRBV4-3; clone_size: NA; d_call: NA; cdr3_nt: TGCGCCAGCAGCCAAGGTTTAGGGGGGGGACAGGAGACGCAGTATTTT; cdr3_aa: CASSQGLGGGQETQYF
j_call: TRBJ1-1; v_call: TRBV4-3; clone_size: NA; d_call: TRBD1; cdr3_nt: TGCGCCAGCAGCCCAGGGACAGGGAACACTGAAGCTTTCTTT; cdr3_aa: CASSPGTGNTEAFF
j_call: TRBJ2-3; v_call: TRBV12-5; clone_size: NA; d_call: NA; cdr3_nt: TGTGCTAGTGGTACGGGGGTCCTTCGAGCAGATACGCAGTATTTT; cdr3_aa: CASGTGVLRADTQYF
j_call: TRBJ1-2; v_call: TRBV4-2; clone_size: NA; d_call: NA; cdr3_nt: TGTGCCAGCAGCCCCCGGGGGGAAAACTATGGCTACACCTTC; cdr3_aa: CASSPRGENYGYTF
j_call: TRBJ1-5; v_call: TRBV6-1; clone_size: NA; d_call: TRBD1; cdr3_nt: TGTGCCAGCAGCCCGGACAGGGGGGCCTATCAGCCCCAGCATTTT; cdr3_aa: CASSPDRGAYQPQHF
j_call: TRBJ2-5; v_call: TRBV7-7; clone_size: NA; d_call: TRBD1; cdr3_nt: TGTGCTAGCAGCTTAGGGGGTCGGGACAGTGTGCAGTACTTC; cdr3_aa: CASSLGGRDSVQYF
j_call: TRBJ2-2; v_call: TRBV4-1; clone_size: NA; d_call: TRBD1; cdr3_nt: TGCGCCAGCAGCCAAGCCCGGGACAGGGGTGACACCGGGGAGCTGTTTTTT; cdr3_aa: CASSQARDRGDTGELFF
j_call: TRBJ1-2; v_call: TRBV7-2; clone_size: NA; d_call: NA; cdr3_nt: TGTGCCAGCACCAACCAACTGATAGCGACTAACTATGGCTACACCTTC; cdr3_aa: CASTNQLIATNYGYTF
j_call: TRBJ2-1; v_call: TRBV2; clone_size: few; d_call: TRBD2; cdr3_nt: TGTGCCAGCAGGGAAGGACTAGGAGAGCAGTTCTTC; cdr3_aa: CASREGLGEQFF
j_call: TRBJ2-7; v_call: TRBV4-3; clone_size: NA; d_call: NA; cdr3_nt: TGCGCCAGCAGCCAGAACAGAAGACCCAGCTCCTACGAGCAGTACTTC; cdr3_aa: CASSQNRRPSSYEQYF
j_call: TRBJ1-3; v_call: TRBV7-6; clone_size: few; d_call: NA; cdr3_nt: TGTGCCAGCAGCTTACAATCTGGAAACACCATATATTTT; cdr3_aa: CASSLQSGNTIYF
j_call: TRBJ2-7; v_call: TRBV7-2; clone_size: NA; d_call: TRBD1; cdr3_nt: TGTGCCAGCAGCCGGACAACAGGGGACTACGAGCAGTACTTC; cdr3_aa: CASSRTTGDYEQYF
j_call: TRBJ2-5; v_call: TRBV5-1; clone_size: NA; d_call: TRBD2; cdr3_nt: TGCGCCAGCAGCTTCCTTTCAGCGGGGGGGCCGAAAGAGACCCAGTACTTC; cdr3_aa: CASSFLSAGGPKETQYF
j_call: TRBJ1-1; v_call: TRBV5-4; clone_size: NA; d_call: TRBD1; cdr3_nt: TGTGCCAGCAGCAGTACACAGGGGGCGCAAACTGAAGCTTTCTTT; cdr3_aa: CASSSTQGAQTEAFF
j_call: TRBJ1-2; v_call: TRBV7-2; clone_size: NA; d_call: NA; cdr3_nt: TGTGCCAGCAGCCCCCCGGAGCGTACTTTTAACTATGGCTACACCTTC; cdr3_aa: CASSPPERTFNYGYTF
j_call: TRBJ1-1; v_call: TRBV10-3; clone_size: NA; d_call: NA; cdr3_nt: TGTGCCATCAGTGAAGGACAGCCTGAAGCTTTCTTT; cdr3_aa: CAISEGQPEAFF
j_call: TRBJ1-1; v_call: TRBV6-5; clone_size: NA; d_call: NA; cdr3_nt: TGTGCCAGCAGTTTGCTAAATGGGGCCTCTGAAGCTTTCTTT; cdr3_aa: CASSLLNGASEAFF
j_call: TRBJ2-7; v_call: TRBV11-1; clone_size: NA; d_call: NA; cdr3_nt: TGTGCCAGCAGCTTAGGGCGGGTTCGCTCCTACGAGCAGTACTTC; cdr3_aa: CASSLGRVRSYEQYF
j_call: TRBJ1-6; v_call: TRBV20-1; clone_size: NA; d_call: NA; cdr3_nt: TGCAGTGCCGAACCGGATTCACCCCTCCACTTT; cdr3_aa: CSAEPDSPLHF
j_call: TRBJ1-2; v_call: TRBV6-5; clone_size: NA; d_call: NA; cdr3_nt: TGTGCCAGCAGTTACGGGGGCAGGCTCTTCCACTATGGCTACACCTTC; cdr3_aa: CASSYGGRLFHYGYTF
j_call: TRBJ2-7; v_call: TRBV6-5; clone_size: NA; d_call: TRBD1; cdr3_nt: TGTGCCAGCAGTGCGACAGGGGCGAGCTCCTACGAGCAGTACTTC; cdr3_aa: CASSATGASSYEQYF
j_call: TRBJ1-2; v_call: TRBV7-2; clone_size: NA; d_call: NA; cdr3_nt: TGTGCCAGCAGCCAGGGAAGGGGCAGCTATGGCTACACCTTC; cdr3_aa: CASSQGRGSYGYTF
j_call: TRBJ1-1; v_call: TRBV18; clone_size: NA; d_call: NA; cdr3_nt: TGTGCCAGCTCACCACCGAACGGGCAGGGGTGGGACACTGAAGCTTTCTTT; cdr3_aa: CASSPPNGQGWDTEAFF
j_call: TRBJ2-1; v_call: TRBV25-1; clone_size: NA; d_call: NA; cdr3_nt: TGTGCCAGCAGTGAATCGTCGTCGCGAGATGAGCAGTTCTTC; cdr3_aa: CASSESSSRDEQFF
j_call: TRBJ2-5; v_call: TRBV19; clone_size: few; d_call: TRBD2; cdr3_nt: TGTGCCAGTAGTATCTTGACTAGCGGGGTTGGAGAGACCCAGTACTTC; cdr3_aa: CASSILTSGVGETQYF
j_call: TRBJ2-2; v_call: TRBV18; clone_size: NA; d_call: TRBD1; cdr3_nt: TGTGCCAGCTCACGGGACAGGGTAGCTGCGAACACCGGGGAGCTGTTTTTT; cdr3_aa: CASSRDRVAANTGELFF
j_call: TRBJ2-7; v_call: TRBV2; clone_size: NA; d_call: NA; cdr3_nt: TGTGCCAGCAGTGACGCGAGGGACTCCTCCTACGAGCAGTACTTC; cdr3_aa: CASSDARDSSYEQYF
j_call: TRBJ1-5; v_call: TRBV2; clone_size: NA; d_call: NA; cdr3_nt: TGTGCCAGCAGTGAAGTATATAGCAATCAGCCCCAGCATTTT; cdr3_aa: CASSEVYSNQPQHF